The 28 T cell receptor beta chains given below trace back to one sample, sequenced in a study of blood T cell repertoires in COVID-19. The table came from immunoSEQ multiplex PCR; TCRdb's copy has only in-frame clones and leaves some out. The top ten hold about 3.3% of the sample, which has about 200,000 clones, 80% to 90% seen once. Source material: peripheral blood. Receptor source: a man in his sixties with acute or convalescent COVID-19.

A few counts support this clone. This rearrangement joins TRBV30 to TRBJ2-1, with 11 bases aligning to TRBD2. Per the germline V gene, CDR1 is GTSNPN and CDR2 is SVGIG (reference sequence). The CDR3 spans 13 residues. V was pared by 4 bases and J by 8 bases, with 4 bases of the junction left unmatched. The CDR3 is CAWNLAGGYEQFF. CDR3 nucleotides: TGTGCCTGGAACCTAGCGGGAGGTTATGAGCAGTTCTTC. Combining the CDR3 with reference TRBV30 and TRBJ2-1 gives the whole variable domain SQTIHQWPATLVQPVGSPLSLECTVEGTSNPNLYWYRQAAGRGLQLLFYSVGIGQISSEVPQNLSASRPQDRQFILSSKKLLLSDSGFYLCAWNLAGGYEQFFGPGTRLTVL.

The chain has TRBV13 and TRBJ2-5; D gene unclear. V lost 0 bases, J lost 0 bases, and 5 bases lay in between. Germline values: CDR1 PRHDT, CDR2 FYEKMQ (reference sequence). This CDR3 is 14 amino acids long. CDR3 sequence: CASSLGRYQETQYF. DNA of the CDR3: TGTGCCAGCAGCTTAGGCCGGTACCAAGAGACCCAGTACTTC.

The CDR3, as DNA: TGTGCCAGCAGTCCTCGGACTAGCGGGAGGTTGGCAGATACGCAGTATTTT. As protein: CASSPRTSGRLADTQYF. The genes are TRBV6-6 and TRBJ2-3; 14 bases fit TRBD2. This CDR3 has 17 amino acids. Germline assignment: CDR1 MNHNY and CDR2 SVGAGI (reference sequence). V lost 5 bases, J lost 4 bases, and 8 bases stayed unmatched.

This chain joins TRBV7-2 and TRBJ2-7; TRBD2 aligns across 8 bases. With 1 base clipped from V and 2 bases from J, the junction kept 7 bases outside the gene matches. The CDR3 totals 16 residues. CDR1 and CDR2 from the germline V gene are SGHTA and FQGNSA. CDR3 sequence (DNA): TGTGCCAGCAGCTTAGTTTACGGGAGGGCTACCTACGAGCAGTACTTC. It encodes CASSLVYGRATYEQYF.

This clone was recorded a few times. The DNA of the CDR3 is TGTGCCAGCTCACCACCGGCTAGCACAGATACGCAGTATTTT. Translation: CASSPPASTDTQYF. This chain uses TRBV18 with TRBJ2-3; D unresolved. CDR1 KGHSH and CDR2 LQKENI come from the germline V gene. This CDR3 has 14 amino acids. V lost 0 bases, J lost 0 bases, and 4 bases lay in between.

The chain recombines TRBV12-5 with TRBJ2-5, with a possible D match to TRBD1 (5 bases). The CDR3 is 13 residues long. V lost 1 base and J lost 6, with 9 bases in between. Germline V gene data show CDR1 as LGHNT and CDR2 as FRNRAP. The CDR3 region has the DNA TGTGCTAGTGGTTTGGCGCAGGGCCAGACCCAGTACTTC. Translating it yields CASGLAQGQTQYF.

The chain is built from TRBV27 and TRBJ2-7; D is possibly TRBD2 (5 bases). CDR1 is MNHEY and CDR2 is SMNVEV in the germline V gene (reference sequence). V dropped 6 bases and J dropped 4 bases, with 16 bases sitting between them. The CDR3 has 14 amino acids. CDR3 sequence reads: CASSLYGTGYEQYF. DNA of the CDR3: TGTGCCAGCAGCCTATATGGCACGGGATACGAGCAGTACTTC.

A note on this clone: One junction end disagrees with the germline gene, perhaps due to a read error. The V call is TRBV2, the J call TRBJ2-7; D is perhaps TRBD2 (5 bases). This CDR3 is built from 15 residues. CDR1 is SNHLY and CDR2 is FYNNEI in the germline V gene. CDR3 nucleotide sequence: TGTGCCAGCGGTGATTCCGGGGATTCCTACTACGAGCAGTACTTC. Translated, it gives CASGDSGDSYYEQYF.

The CDR3 here is CASSSPLLAGGRNEQFF. Here the CDR3 DNA reads TGTGCCAGCAGTTCCCCCCTACTAGCGGGAGGTCGAAATGAGCAGTTCTTC. This chain joins TRBV27 and TRBJ2-1; 12 bases align to TRBD2. Germline assignment: CDR1 MNHEY and CDR2 SMNVEV (reference sequence). V dropped 4 bases and J dropped 7; count of bases not matched to a gene: 11. CDR3 length equals 17 residues.

The rearrangement joins TRBV28 to TRBJ1-1; perhaps TRBD1 as D (6 bases). Germline values: CDR1 MDHEN, CDR2 SYDVKM. The CDR3 contains 14 residues. V was cut by 4 bases and J by 5 bases, with 14 bases left in between. The CDR3 DNA is TGTGCCAGCAGTTCCCAACAGGGTTGGACTGAAGCTTTCTTT. This translates into CASSSQQGWTEAFF. Full variable domain (rest looked up from reference TRBV28 and TRBJ1-1): DVKVTQSSRYLVKRTGEKVFLECVQDMDHENMFWYRQDPGLGLRLIYFSYDVKMKEKGDIPEGYSVSREKKERFSLILESASTNQTSMYLCASSSQQGWTEAFFGQGTRLTVV.

This clone was found once. J is TRBJ2-2 and V is TRBV7-2; D gene unclear. Germline V CDR1 and CDR2: SGHTA, FQGNSA. The CDR3 is 15 residues long. Deletions cut 2 bases from V and 7 bases from J, with 14 bases between. CDR3 nucleotides: TGTGCCAGCAGCTTATCCGGGTTCCTTGGCGGGGAGCTGTTTTTT. It yields the protein CASSLSGFLGGELFF.

CDR3 coding DNA: TGTGCCAGCAGCCGCGGGACCCAGAACTCTGGGGCCAACGTCCTGACTTTC. It is translated as CASSRGTQNSGANVLTF. The rearrangement uses TRBV7-9 and TRBJ2-6, with TRBD2 as a possible D gene (6 bases). CDR1 SEHNR and CDR2 FQNEAQ come from the germline V gene (reference sequence). The CDR3 is 17 amino acids. V was pared by 5 bases and J by 0 bases, with 14 bases between. The full variable domain, its missing parts supplied by reference TRBV7-9 and TRBJ2-6, is DTGVSQNPRHKITKRGQNVTFRCDPISEHNRLYWYRQTLGQGPEFLTYFQNEAQLEKSRLLSDRFSAERPKGSFSTLEIQRTEQGDSAMYLCASSRGTQNSGANVLTFGAGSRLTVL.

The rearrangement joins TRBV5-5 to TRBJ2-1; 10 bases line up with TRBD2. The CDR3 is made up of 15 amino acids. Looked up from germline, CDR1 is SGHKS and CDR2 is YYEKEE (reference sequence). Trimming at V came to 0 bases and at J to 6 bases, leaving 3 bases not matched to a gene. The CDR3 nucleotides read TGTGCCAGCAGCTTGGTCCTAGCGGGAGCCAATGAGCAGTTCTTC. It encodes CASSLVLAGANEQFF.

This chain joins TRBV14 and TRBJ2-3; TRBD1 matches at 12 bases. This CDR3 contains 15 residues. Germline assignment: CDR1 SGHDN and CDR2 FVKESK. The trim removed 6 bases at V and 7 bases at J, leaving 8 bases unmatched. CDR3 coding DNA: TGTGCCAGCAGTCGGGACAGGGGGCCTTCGAATACGCAGTATTTT. Protein product: CASSRDRGPSNTQYF.

The chain couples TRBV19 to TRBJ2-1; D is unresolved. Germline V gene data show CDR1 as LNHDA and CDR2 as SQIVND (reference sequence). The CDR3 length is 13 residues. Trimming left V 5 bases short and J 8 bases short, with 13 bases between. The CDR3 spells CASSVTIYDEQFF. CDR3 coding DNA: TGTGCCAGTAGTGTCACTATCTATGATGAGCAGTTCTTC.

The J gene is TRBJ2-7, the V gene TRBV9; 12 bases match TRBD2. CDR1 and CDR2 (germline): SGDLS, YYNGEE. J was trimmed by 2 bases and V by 1 base; bases with no gene match: 4. The CDR3 contains 16 residues. CDR3 in amino acids: CASSVTPSGRAYEQYF. In DNA, the CDR3 is TGTGCCAGCAGCGTAACCCCTAGCGGGAGGGCCTACGAGCAGTACTTC.

The J gene is TRBJ2-2, the V gene TRBV4-1; D is undetermined. Germline V CDR1 and CDR2: MGHRA, YSYEKL. The CDR3 length is 17 residues. The V end lost 0 bases, the J end lost 0 bases, and 11 bases lay between the germline ends. CDR3 sequence: CASSQDPRSSNTGELFF. CDR3 sequence (DNA): TGCGCCAGCAGCCAAGATCCGAGGAGCTCGAACACCGGGGAGCTGTTTTTT.

With regard to this clone: Other DNA sequences of this sample code for an identical CDR3. J is TRBJ1-2 and V is TRBV28; D is possibly TRBD1 (6 bases). The CDR3 is 14 amino acids. CDR1 MDHEN and CDR2 SYDVKM come from the germline V gene. V lost 3 bases and J lost 3, with 11 bases in between. Here the CDR3 reads CASSLSRGDYGYTF. CDR3 in DNA: TGTGCCAGCAGTTTGTCCAGGGGCGACTATGGCTACACCTTC.

V is TRBV5-1 and J is TRBJ2-1; a possible D gene is TRBD2 (6 bases). Germline-derived CDR1 and CDR2 are SGHRS and YFSETQ. The V gene lost 2 bases and the J gene lost 2 bases, with 11 bases spanning the gap. This CDR3 is 15 amino acids long. Here the CDR3 reads CASSFGSATYNEQFF. The CDR3, as DNA: TGCGCCAGCAGCTTCGGGAGCGCTACCTACAATGAGCAGTTCTTC.

The V call is TRBV6-6, the J call TRBJ2-1, with D possibly matching TRBD2 (6 bases). This CDR3 is built from 14 residues. V was clipped by 5 bases and J by 5 bases, with 13 bases between them. Germline V gives CDR1 MNHNY, CDR2 SVGAGI (reference sequence). CDR3 nucleotide sequence: TGTGCCAGCAGTCGGTCGGGAGATAACAATGAGCAGTTCTTC. Residues: CASSRSGDNNEQFF.

V gene TRBV4-2 combines with J gene TRBJ2-1; the match to TRBD2 covers 11 bases. Trimming removed 4 bases from V and 15 bases from J; junction bases left unmatched: 11. The CDR3 is 14 residues long. Looked up from germline, CDR1 is LGHNA and CDR2 is YNFKEQ. This CDR3 is CASSRTVAGGQGFF. The CDR3, as DNA: TGTGCCAGCAGCCGGACCGTAGCGGGAGGGCAGGGGTTCTTC.

This CDR3 reads CASSPGQVYEQYF. CDR3 DNA: TGTGCCAGCTCACCGGGACAGGTCTACGAGCAGTACTTC. The V and J genes are TRBV18 and TRBJ2-7, with TRBD1 matching 8 bases. The CDR3 runs to 13 residues. The V segment lost 3 bases and the J segment 3 bases; nucleotides outside the gene matches: 1. CDR1 is KGHSH, CDR2 LQKENI, per germline.

CDR3 DNA: TGTGCCAGCAGCCCCAGCGGGAACTCCTACAATGAGCAGTTCTTC. Amino acid sequence: CASSPSGNSYNEQFF. This chain links TRBV9 with TRBJ2-1; 7 bases fit TRBD2. This CDR3 contains 15 residues. After removal of 4 bases from V and 0 bases from J, the junction contained 4 bases not matched to a gene. Germline-derived CDR1 and CDR2 are SGDLS and YYNGEE.

This clone was counted a few times. The genes are TRBV18 and TRBJ2-1; TRBD2 matches 13 bases. Looked up from germline, CDR1 is KGHSH and CDR2 is LQKENI. With 1 base clipped from V and 1 base from J, the junction kept 7 bases outside the gene matches. The CDR3 is 19 amino acids. In nucleotides, the CDR3 is TGTGCCAGCTCACCACGGACTAGCGGGAGCCACATTTCCTACAATGAGCAGTTCTTC. Translating gives CASSPRTSGSHISYNEQFF.

This CDR3 reads CASSLVGTGDEQFF. CDR3 DNA sequence: TGTGCCAGCAGTTTAGTTGGGACAGGGGATGAGCAGTTCTTC. This rearrangement joins TRBV27 to TRBJ2-1; 10 bases agree with TRBD1. This CDR3 spans 14 amino acids. Germline lookup yields CDR1 MNHEY and CDR2 SMNVEV (reference sequence). After removal of 2 bases from V and 8 bases from J, the junction contained 3 bases not matched to a gene.

This chain connects TRBV28 to TRBJ1-5; 7 bases fit TRBD1. The CDR3 loop spans 14 amino acids. The V segment lost 7 bases and the J segment 5 bases; nucleotides outside the gene matches: 8. CDR1 and CDR2 (germline): MDHEN, SYDVKM. In nucleotides, the CDR3 is TGTGCCAGCATTGTTTCTCAGGGGGATCAGCCCCAGCATTTT. It translates to CASIVSQGDQPQHF.

This clone has a single count. Compared with germline, one end of the junction differs, possibly owing to a read error. V gene TRBV5-1 combines with J gene TRBJ2-2; 14 nucleotides match TRBD2. The CDR3 has 17 residues. Germline CDR1 SGHRS, CDR2 YFSETQ. CDR3 sequence: CVSSGLAGGTSTGELFF. CDR3 in DNA: TGCGTCAGCAGCGGACTAGCGGGAGGAACAAGCACCGGGGAGCTGTTTTTT.

The chain couples TRBV5-5 to TRBJ1-6; D unresolved. Per the germline V gene, CDR1 is SGHKS and CDR2 is YYEKEE (reference sequence). Trimming took off 2 bases at V and 8 bases at J, with 8 bases between the two ends. This CDR3 contains 13 residues. The CDR3 sequence: CASSFDGDSPLHF. Here the CDR3 DNA reads TGTGCCAGCAGCTTCGATGGAGATTCACCCCTCCACTTT.